The 3 T cell receptor beta chains in this list originate from one sample, sequenced in a study of T cell clonality in common variable immunodeficiency. Whole-study results and caveats: Fewer deletions and N-nucleotide insertions were reportedly seen in common variable immunodeficiency TCR beta sequences.

The method was immunoSEQ multiplex PCR; TCRdb's version includes in-frame clones alone and lacks a portion of them. In total the sample includes roughly 40,000 clones, none of them seen once. These receptors' targets are unknown. The source material was peripheral blood mononuclear cells. Source of these receptors: a human donor with common variable immunodeficiency.

In this sample, this clone turned up many times. Read coverage stops 3 residues before the CDR3 terminus; the germline J gene supplies the remainder. The chain combines TRBV19 with TRBJ1-5; 9 nucleotides match TRBD1. The V and J ends lost 6 bases and 6 bases, in that order; junction bases with no gene match: 9. CDR3 length: 15 residues. CDR1 is LNHDA and CDR2 is SQIVND in the germline V gene (reference sequence). The CDR3 region is CASRTQGASGQPQHF. The DNA read from the CDR3 is TGTGCCAGTAGGACACAGGGGGCATCGGGTCAGCCC. Full variable domain (outside the CDR3, taken from reference TRBV19 and TRBJ1-5): DGGITQSPKYLFRKEGQNVTLSCEQNLNHDAMYWYRQDPGQGLRLIYYSQIVNDFQKGDIAEGYSVSREKKESFPLTVTSAQKNPTAFYLCASRTQGASGQPQHFGDGTRLSIL.

This clone showed up just a few times. The read gets to within 3 residues of the CDR3 end, and the germline J gene fills in the rest. The chain employs TRBV19 and TRBJ2-4, with TRBD2 matching over 11 bases. Trimming removed 3 bases from V and 7 bases from J; junction bases left unmatched: 2. CDR1 is LNHDA and CDR2 is SQIVND in the germline V gene (reference sequence). This CDR3 has 14 amino acids. CDR3 region: CASSIRTSGNIQYF. The DNA read from the CDR3 is TGTGCCAGTAGTATTAGGACTAGCGGGAACATT.

In this sample, this clone turned up a few times. The CDR3 goes on 3 residues after the read ends, and that part is filled in from the germline J gene. This chain connects TRBV18 to TRBJ2-7, with D possibly matching TRBD1 (6 bases). The CDR3 sequence is 17 residues long. V was pared by 3 bases and J by 5 bases, with 23 bases between. Germline CDR1 reads KGHSH; CDR2 reads LQKENI. The CDR3 loop reads CASSPQRTVRKVDEQYF. The CDR3 bases that were read are TGTGCCAGCTCACCCCAGAGGACAGTTAGGAAAGTGGACGAG.